Presented here are 12 T cell receptor beta chains from one specimen sequenced in a study of T cell responses to AZD1222 COVID-19 vaccine. Only in-frame clones appear in the TCRdb table, and some are missing; sequencing was by immunoSEQ multiplex PCR. The data show around 180,000 clones, 70% to 90% seen once. Specimen: peripheral blood, collected 28 days after the second AZD1222 dose. All receptors derive from an adult who received the AZD1222 COVID-19 vaccine.

J is TRBJ2-1 and V is TRBV12-2; TRBD1, as called in the table, went unchecked against the DNA. TRBV12-2 is a documented pseudogene. The CDR3 extends over 18 amino acids. The CDR3 region is CASRLPPEQGALRNEQFF. CDR3 sequence (DNA): TGTGCAAGTCGCTTGCCCCCCGAACAGGGGGCGCTGAGGAATGAGCAGTTCTTC.

This rearrangement joins TRBV3-1 (or the pseudogene TRBV3-2) to TRBJ2-7; D possibly corresponds to TRBD1 (6 bases). The CDR3 is 12 amino acids. The V gene's germline CDR1 is LGHDT and CDR2 YNNKEL (reference sequence). The germline V and J ends were trimmed by 1 base and 6 bases, with 7 bases remaining between them. CDR3 sequence (DNA): TGTGCCAGCAGCCAAGGCAGGGGCGAGCAGTACTTC. It encodes CASSQGRGEQYF.

The chain combines TRBV28 with TRBJ2-1; 9 bases match TRBD2. V lost 7 bases and J lost 5; bases outside the gene matches: 6. The CDR3 covers 14 residues. Per the germline V gene, CDR1 is MDHEN and CDR2 is SYDVKM. This chain's CDR3 is CASTLSGSNNEQFF. The CDR3 bases are TGTGCCAGCACCCTTAGCGGGAGTAACAATGAGCAGTTCTTC.

V is TRBV27 and J is TRBJ1-4; TRBD1 is a possible D gene (5 bases). V gave up 3 bases and J gave up 5 bases, with 7 bases separating them. Germline lookup yields CDR1 MNHEY and CDR2 SMNVEV (reference sequence). The CDR3 covers 13 residues. In nucleotides, the CDR3 is TGTGCCAGCAGTTTCCGGGGGAATGAAAAACTGTTTTTT. Translation gives CASSFRGNEKLFF. The entire variable domain, with the rest obtained from reference TRBV27 and TRBJ1-4, is as follows: EAQVTQNPRYLITVTGKKLTVTCSQNMNHEYMSWYRQDPGLGLRQIYYSMNVEVTDKGDVPEGYKVSRKEKRNFPLILESPSPNQTSLYFCASSFRGNEKLFFGSGTQLSVL.

This clone has only one observation. The chain recombines TRBV4-2 with TRBJ2-1, with 11 bases fitting TRBD2. Germline V gene lookup returns CDR1 LGHNA and CDR2 YNFKEQ. The CDR3 consists of 14 residues. Trimming removed 4 bases from V and 10 bases from J; junction bases left unmatched: 6. CDR3 sequence: CASSPQTSGTEQFF. In DNA, the CDR3 is TGTGCCAGCAGCCCCCAGACTAGCGGGACCGAGCAGTTCTTC.

This sequence joins TRBV6-5 and TRBJ2-3; TRBD2 agrees at 10 bases. CDR3 size: 15 residues. Per the germline V gene, CDR1 is MNHEY and CDR2 is SVGAGI. V shed 6 bases and J 0 bases; nucleotides not matched to a gene: 3. CDR3 in DNA: TGTGCCAGCAGCTGGACTAGCGGAAGCACAGATACGCAGTATTTT. It is translated as CASSWTSGSTDTQYF.

This clone has more than one count but fewer than ten. In DNA form, the CDR3 reads TGTGCCAGCAGCGGCGGAACAGGGGGCAGGAGGCACATTCAGTACTTC. Protein product: CASSGGTGGRRHIQYF. V is TRBV9 and J is TRBJ2-4, with 9 bases matching TRBD1. J was trimmed by 8 bases and V by 3 bases; bases with no gene match: 12. CDR3 length: 16 residues. The germline gives CDR1 SGDLS, CDR2 YYNGEE.

The chain joins TRBV19 to TRBJ1-1; D gene ambiguous. Per the germline V gene, CDR1 is LNHDA and CDR2 is SQIVND (reference sequence). Deletions cut 2 bases from V and 0 bases from J, with 4 bases between. This CDR3 contains 13 residues. CDR3 protein: CASSIMVNTEAFF. In DNA form, the CDR3 reads TGTGCCAGTAGTATAATGGTGAACACTGAAGCTTTCTTT.

The J gene is TRBJ2-5, the V gene TRBV5-1; 11 bases map to TRBD2. The CDR3 spans 16 residues. With 0 bases clipped from V and 5 bases from J, the junction kept 6 bases outside the gene matches. Germline-derived CDR1 and CDR2 are SGHRS and YFSETQ. The CDR3 is CASSLGDLAGGETQYF. The CDR3 DNA follows: TGCGCCAGCAGCTTGGGGGATCTAGCGGGAGGTGAGACCCAGTACTTC.

The sample holds one count of this clone. The chain employs TRBV9 and TRBJ2-2; perhaps TRBD1 as D (5 bases). The ends were cut back, 5 bases at V and 1 base at J, with 15 bases in the middle. CDR1 SGDLS and CDR2 YYNGEE come from the germline V gene. This CDR3 is built from 16 residues. The CDR3 region is CASSKVRVENTGELFF. As DNA, the CDR3 is TGTGCCAGCAGTAAGGTCAGGGTAGAGAACACCGGGGAGCTGTTTTTT.

The table lists this clone with a count of one. The chain combines TRBV6-5 with TRBJ2-1; TRBD2 matches 7 bases. In germline, CDR1 is MNHEY, CDR2 SVGAGI. The CDR3 consists of 12 residues. V lost 7 bases, J lost 6 bases, and 3 bases stayed unmatched. The CDR3 nucleotides read TGTGCCAGCAACGGGAGGTTCAATGAGCAGTTCTTC. This sequence encodes CASNGRFNEQFF.

The gene calls are TRBV28 and TRBJ1-2, with TRBD1 matching over 9 bases. CDR3 length: 15 amino acids. V shed 2 bases, J shed 7 bases, and the junction held 8 bases outside the gene matches. Germline CDR1 and CDR2: MDHEN and SYDVKM. CDR3 DNA: TGTGCCAGCAGTTTAGGGGGACAGGGAACGCCTGGCTACACCTTC. Amino acid sequence: CASSLGGQGTPGYTF.